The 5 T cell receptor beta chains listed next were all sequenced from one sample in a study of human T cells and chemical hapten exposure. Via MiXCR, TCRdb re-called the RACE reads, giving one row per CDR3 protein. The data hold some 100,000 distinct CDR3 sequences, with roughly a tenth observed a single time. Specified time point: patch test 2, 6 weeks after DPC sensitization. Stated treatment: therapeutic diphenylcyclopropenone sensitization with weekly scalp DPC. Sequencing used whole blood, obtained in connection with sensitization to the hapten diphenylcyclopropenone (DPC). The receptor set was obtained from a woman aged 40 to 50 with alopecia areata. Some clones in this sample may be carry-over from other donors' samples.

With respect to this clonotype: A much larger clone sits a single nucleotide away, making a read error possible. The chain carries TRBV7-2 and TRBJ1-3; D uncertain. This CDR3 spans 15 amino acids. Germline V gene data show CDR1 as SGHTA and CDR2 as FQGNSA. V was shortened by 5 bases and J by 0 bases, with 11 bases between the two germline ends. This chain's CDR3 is CASSAAYLSGNTIYF. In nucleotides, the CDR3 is TGTGCCAGCAGCGCGGCGTATCTCTCTGGAAACACCATATATTTT. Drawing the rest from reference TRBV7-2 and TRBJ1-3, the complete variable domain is GAGVSQSPSNKVTEKGKDVELRCDPISGHTALYWYRQSLGQGLEFLIYFQGNSAPDKSGLPSDRFSAERTGGSVSTLTIQRTQQEDSAVYLCASSAAYLSGNTIYFGEGSWLTVV.

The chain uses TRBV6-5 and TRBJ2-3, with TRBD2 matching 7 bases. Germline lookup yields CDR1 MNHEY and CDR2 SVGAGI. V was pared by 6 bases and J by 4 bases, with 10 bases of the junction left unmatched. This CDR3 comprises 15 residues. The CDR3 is CASRVAGGTADTQYF. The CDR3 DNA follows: TGTGCCAGCAGAGTAGCGGGTGGAACGGCAGATACGCAGTATTTT.

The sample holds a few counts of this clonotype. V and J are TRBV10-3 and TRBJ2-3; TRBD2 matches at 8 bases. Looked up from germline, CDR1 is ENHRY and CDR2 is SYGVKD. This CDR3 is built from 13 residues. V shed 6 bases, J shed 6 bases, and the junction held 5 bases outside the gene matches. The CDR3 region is CAISGLARDTQYF. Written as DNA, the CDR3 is TGTGCCATCAGCGGACTAGCTAGGGATACGCAGTATTTT.

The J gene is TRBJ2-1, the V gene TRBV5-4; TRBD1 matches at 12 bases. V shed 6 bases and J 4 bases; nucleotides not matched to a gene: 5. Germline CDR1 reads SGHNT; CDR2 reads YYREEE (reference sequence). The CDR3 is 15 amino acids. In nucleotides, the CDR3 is TGTGCCAGCACCAGGGACAGGGGGCCTTACAATGAGCAGTTCTTC. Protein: CASTRDRGPYNEQFF.

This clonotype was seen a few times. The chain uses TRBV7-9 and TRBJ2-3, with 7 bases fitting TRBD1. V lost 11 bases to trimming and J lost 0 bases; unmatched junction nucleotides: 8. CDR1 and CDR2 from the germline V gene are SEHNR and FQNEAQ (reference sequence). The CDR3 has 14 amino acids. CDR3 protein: CAGTGTASTDTQYF. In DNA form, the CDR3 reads TGTGCCGGTACCGGGACAGCTAGCACAGATACGCAGTATTTT.